This T cell receptor beta chain stems from a study of human T cells and chemical hapten exposure. Study processing details: Sample TCR totals centred on a median of approximately 95,000, ranging about 23,224 to 700,000. One entry per CDR3 protein results from TCRdb running MiXCR on the RACE reads. These V and J calls derive from TCRdb rather than the authors' analysis. The sample includes about 250,000 distinct CDR3 sequences, 7.7% of them seen just once. Comments on this clonotype: Antigen specificity is unknown.

Study-level points and caveats: Significantly more large CDR3 similarity clusters were formed by expanded TCRs than by controls.

Unmatched junction bases numbered 4, after V lost 6 bases and J lost 7 bases. The CDR3 is 13 residues long. Per the germline V gene, CDR1 is MDHEN and CDR2 is SYDVKM. The time point was: pre-sensitization, week 0. Treatment here: therapeutic diphenylcyclopropenone sensitization with weekly scalp DPC. The chain uses TRBV28 and TRBJ1-5, with 9 bases lining up with TRBD1. The input for sequencing was whole blood, taken in connection with sensitization to the hapten diphenylcyclopropenone (DPC). The source is a man between 18 and 35 years old with alopecia areata. Some clones in this sample may be carry-over from other donors' samples. The CDR3 DNA sequence: TGTGCCAGCAGGGGGACAGGGTACCAGCCCCAGCATTTT. It codes for CASRGTGYQPQHF. The complete variable domain, with remaining parts taken from reference TRBV28 and TRBJ1-5, reads DVKVTQSSRYLVKRTGEKVFLECVQDMDHENMFWYRQDPGLGLRLIYFSYDVKMKEKGDIPEGYSVSREKKERFSLILESASTNQTSMYLCASRGTGYQPQHFGDGTRLSIL.